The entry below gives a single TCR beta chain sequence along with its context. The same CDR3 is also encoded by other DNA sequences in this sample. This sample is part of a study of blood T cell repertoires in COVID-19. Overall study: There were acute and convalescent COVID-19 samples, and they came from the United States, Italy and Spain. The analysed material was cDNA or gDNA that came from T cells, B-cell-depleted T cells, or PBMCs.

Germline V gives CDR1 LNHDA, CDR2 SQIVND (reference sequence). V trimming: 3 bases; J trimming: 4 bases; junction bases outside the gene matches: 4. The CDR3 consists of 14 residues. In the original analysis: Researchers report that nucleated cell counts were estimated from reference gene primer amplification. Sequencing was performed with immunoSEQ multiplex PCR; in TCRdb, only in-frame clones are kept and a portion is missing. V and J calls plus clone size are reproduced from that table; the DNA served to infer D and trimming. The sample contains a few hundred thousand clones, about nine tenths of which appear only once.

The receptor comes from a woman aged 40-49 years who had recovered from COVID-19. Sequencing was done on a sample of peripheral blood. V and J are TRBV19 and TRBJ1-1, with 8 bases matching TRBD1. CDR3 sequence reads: CASSIGQGGTEAFF. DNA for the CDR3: TGTGCCAGTAGTATTGGACAGGGTGGCACTGAAGCTTTCTTT.